These 30 T cell receptor beta chains were all obtained from the same sample, sequenced in a study of lymphopenia after photon versus proton radiotherapy. Sequenced by immunoSEQ multiplex PCR; TCRdb stores in-frame clones only, minus some. This sample has roughly 17,000 clones, with more than 85% found just once. The sequences come from peripheral blood, collected from a patient treated with photon-based radiotherapy. The source of these receptors is a woman in her thirties or forties with cholangiocarcinoma.

The chain has TRBV28 and TRBJ2-7; 8 bases are a match to TRBD1. The CDR3 extends over 15 amino acids. With V trimmed by 3 bases and J by 1 base, 5 bases remained unmatched. Germline assignment: CDR1 MDHEN and CDR2 SYDVKM. The CDR3 loop is CASSFDRGLSYEQYF. CDR3 sequence (DNA): TGTGCCAGCAGTTTCGACAGGGGATTGTCCTACGAGCAGTACTTC.

This clone was recorded only once. The genes are TRBV11-3 and TRBJ1-5; 8 nucleotides agree with TRBD1. This CDR3 contains 16 residues. V shed 5 bases and J 5 bases; nucleotides not matched to a gene: 11. CDR1 SGHNT and CDR2 YENEEA come from the germline V gene. The CDR3 is CASSPRTGFMDQPQHF. CDR3 nucleotides: TGTGCCAGCAGCCCGCGGACAGGGTTTATGGATCAGCCCCAGCATTTT.

The genes are TRBV9 and TRBJ2-7; the D is unclear. The germline V gene encodes CDR1 SGDLS and CDR2 YYNGEE. This CDR3 has 12 residues. The V end lost 0 bases, the J end lost 6 bases, and 7 bases lay between the germline ends. The DNA of the CDR3 is TGTGCCAGCAGCGTAGGAAGCTCCGAGCAGTACTTC. Amino acid sequence: CASSVGSSEQYF.

V is TRBV6-5 and J is TRBJ1-1; 9 bases match TRBD1. Germline lookup yields CDR1 MNHEY and CDR2 SVGAGI. The CDR3 runs 14 residues. Unmatched junction bases numbered 3, after V lost 0 bases and J lost 7 bases. Here the CDR3 DNA reads TGTGCCAGCAGTTACTCAGGACAGGGGAGTGAAGCTTTCTTT. Translation: CASSYSGQGSEAFF.

The chain employs TRBV28 and TRBJ1-1, with D possibly matching TRBD1 (6 bases). The CDR3 extends over 18 amino acids. Trimming shortened V by 6 bases and J by 0 bases, and 23 bases separated the two germline ends. CDR1 MDHEN and CDR2 SYDVKM come from the germline V gene. This CDR3 reads CASSPVAWGHGVNTEAFF. CDR3 nucleotides: TGTGCCAGCAGCCCCGTTGCCTGGGGGCATGGGGTGAACACTGAAGCTTTCTTT.

The rearrangement joins TRBV6-5 to TRBJ1-5; D remains unclear. Between the trimmed V and J ends, which lost 6 bases and 4 bases, there was a span of 10 bases. Per germline, CDR1 MNHEY and CDR2 SVGAGI. The CDR3 contains 13 residues. CDR3 amino acids: CASSMTLNQPQHF. The CDR3 DNA reads as TGTGCCAGCAGCATGACACTTAATCAGCCCCAGCATTTT.

This sequence joins TRBV6-5 and TRBJ1-1, with a possible D match to TRBD1 (6 bases). CDR3 length: 15 amino acids. Per the germline V gene, CDR1 is MNHEY and CDR2 is SVGAGI. V was pared by 10 bases and J by 3 bases, with 21 bases between. CDR3 amino acids: CATNGQGLVDTEAFF. The CDR3 nucleotides are TGTGCCACCAACGGGCAGGGGCTTGTCGACACTGAAGCTTTCTTT.

The genes are TRBV5-1 and TRBJ2-7; 12 bases line up with TRBD2. The V segment lost 4 bases and the J segment 7 bases; nucleotides outside the gene matches: 9. CDR1 and CDR2 (germline): SGHRS, YFSETQ. The length of the CDR3 is 15 residues. For the CDR3, the DNA is TGCGCCAGCAGCGCTAGCGGGGGGGCCTCTGGGGAGCAGTACTTC. Translation: CASSASGGASGEQYF.

The rearrangement uses TRBV19 and TRBJ2-3; D possibly corresponds to TRBD1 (5 bases). CDR3 length: 14 amino acids. CDR1 and CDR2 from the germline V gene are LNHDA and SQIVND (reference sequence). V lost 4 bases and J 4 bases, leaving 12 bases between the germline ends. CDR3: CASSTLRDPDTQYF. The CDR3 nucleotides are TGTGCCAGTAGTACGCTCAGGGATCCAGATACGCAGTATTTT.

The table lists this clone with a few counts. This chain joins TRBV28 and TRBJ1-5, with a tentative D call TRBD1 (5 bases). Germline assignment: CDR1 MDHEN and CDR2 SYDVKM. The ends were cut back, 2 bases at V and 10 bases at J, with 9 bases in the middle. The CDR3 runs to 12 residues. The CDR3 is CASSLGGRPQHF. CDR3 nucleotide sequence: TGTGCCAGCAGTTTAGGGGGACGCCCCCAGCATTTT. The full variable domain, with the rest looked up from reference TRBV28 and TRBJ1-5, is DVKVTQSSRYLVKRTGEKVFLECVQDMDHENMFWYRQDPGLGLRLIYFSYDVKMKEKGDIPEGYSVSREKKERFSLILESASTNQTSMYLCASSLGGRPQHFGDGTRLSIL.

The J gene is TRBJ2-7, the V gene TRBV7-2; 8 bases fit TRBD2. Trimming took 9 bases from V and 2 from J; bases not matched to a gene: 18. The CDR3 loop spans 17 amino acids. CDR1 and CDR2 from the germline V gene are SGHTA and FQGNSA. The CDR3 DNA follows: TGTGCCAGTTGCCGGGACACCTATAGCGGGGCCGCCTACGAGCAGTACTTC. Encoded protein: CASCRDTYSGAAYEQYF. Supplemented by reference TRBV7-2 and TRBJ2-7, the full variable domain reads GAGVSQSPSNKVTEKGKDVELRCDPISGHTALYWYRQSLGQGLEFLIYFQGNSAPDKSGLPSDRFSAERTGGSVSTLTIQRTQQEDSAVYLCASCRDTYSGAAYEQYFGPGTRLTVT.

The chain employs TRBV4-2 and TRBJ2-4; no definite D call. Germline V lookup: CDR1 LGHNA, CDR2 YNFKEQ. The CDR3 is 13 amino acids. V was clipped by 0 bases and J by 8 bases, with 8 bases between them. For the CDR3, the DNA is TGTGCCAGCAGCCAAGAAGTTCGGGACATTCAGTACTTC. It translates to CASSQEVRDIQYF.

The chain has TRBV7-8 and TRBJ2-1; D perhaps matches TRBD2 (6 bases). The CDR3 length is 17 residues. V gave up 2 bases and J gave up 4 bases, with 18 bases separating them. CDR1 and CDR2 from the germline V gene are SGHVS and FQNEAQ. The CDR3 DNA reads TGTGCCAGCAGCTTATCCCCGGGCGGGGAAATTTACAATGAGCAGTTCTTC. Residues: CASSLSPGGEIYNEQFF.

V and J are TRBV5-6 and TRBJ2-3, with TRBD2 matching 9 bases. This CDR3 is built from 17 residues. Germline V CDR1 and CDR2: SGHDT, YYEEEE. Trimming removed 4 bases from V and 2 bases from J; junction bases left unmatched: 11. This CDR3 is CASSLQSSGGFTDTQYF. The CDR3 region has the DNA TGTGCCAGCAGCCTACAGAGTAGCGGGGGCTTCACAGATACGCAGTATTTT. Supplemented by reference TRBV5-6 and TRBJ2-3, the full variable domain reads DAGVTQSPTHLIKTRGQQVTLRCSPKSGHDTVSWYQQALGQGPQFIFQYYEEEERQRGNFPDRFSGHQFPNYSSELNVNALLLGDSALYLCASSLQSSGGFTDTQYFGPGTRLTVL.

The rearrangement links TRBV5-5 to TRBJ2-2, with TRBD1 matching 7 bases. The CDR3 sequence is 16 residues long. Germline V CDR1 and CDR2: SGHKS, YYEKEE (reference sequence). V shed 4 bases and J 7 bases; nucleotides not matched to a gene: 13. The CDR3 coding sequence is TGTGCCAGCAGCCTTCTTCCGGGACAGCAGGGCGGGGAGCTGTTTTTT. It specifies CASSLLPGQQGGELFF.

The table lists this clone with a count of one. The chain is built from TRBV6-6 and TRBJ2-7; 9 bases agree with TRBD1. The junction had 13 bases not matched to a gene; V was cut back by 6 bases and J by 7 bases. The CDR3 is made up of 15 amino acids. Germline CDR1 is MNHNY and CDR2 is SVGAGI (reference sequence). In DNA, the CDR3 is TGTGCCAGCAGCGGTCCGGGACAGGGAATGTGGGAGCAGTACTTC. The encoded protein is CASSGPGQGMWEQYF.

This clone was seen once. V gene TRBV7-2 combines with J gene TRBJ1-5; no definite D call. The CDR3 has 13 residues. With 3 bases removed from V and 4 bases from J, the gap between germline ends came to 7 bases. The germline CDR1 and CDR2 sequences are SGHTA and FQGNSA. The CDR3 coding sequence is TGTGCCAGCAGCTTTCGGGTAAATCAGCCCCAGCATTTT. Translated: CASSFRVNQPQHF.

The V call is TRBV6-5, the J call TRBJ1-1; D gene ambiguous. V was cut by 6 bases and J by 4 bases, with 12 bases left in between. This CDR3 is built from 13 residues. CDR1 is MNHEY, CDR2 SVGAGI, per germline. The CDR3 DNA reads as TGTGCCAGCAGCACACCCCGTCTCACTGAAGCTTTCTTT. This codes for CASSTPRLTEAFF.

This clone turned up a few times. The chain recombines TRBV30 with TRBJ1-2; no reliable D call. Deletions cut 2 bases from V and 4 bases from J, with 5 bases between. Germline V gives CDR1 GTSNPN, CDR2 SVGIG (reference sequence). The CDR3 is 11 residues long. CDR3 sequence: CAWSSIYGYTF. The CDR3, as DNA: TGTGCCTGGAGTAGCATCTATGGCTACACCTTC. The full variable domain, completed using reference TRBV30 and TRBJ1-2, is SQTIHQWPATLVQPVGSPLSLECTVEGTSNPNLYWYRQAAGRGLQLLFYSVGIGQISSEVPQNLSASRPQDRQFILSSKKLLLSDSGFYLCAWSSIYGYTFGSGTRLTVV.

The chain joins TRBV7-2 to TRBJ1-4; 7 nucleotides agree with TRBD1. This CDR3 is 16 amino acids long. Germline assignment: CDR1 SGHTA and CDR2 FQGNSA. The V segment lost 5 bases and the J segment 5 bases; nucleotides outside the gene matches: 11. The chain's CDR3 is CASSGGGGQRNEKLFF. The CDR3 DNA follows: TGTGCCAGCAGCGGCGGGGGGGGACAGAGGAATGAAAAACTGTTTTTT.

In DNA, the CDR3 is TGTGCCAGCTCACCAAGTCGACAGATGAACACTGAAGCTTTCTTT. Its protein product is CASSPSRQMNTEAFF. The chain recombines TRBV18 with TRBJ1-1; TRBD1 is a possible D gene (5 bases). This CDR3 is built from 15 residues. V lost 2 bases and J 0 bases, leaving 10 bases between the germline ends. Germline V gives CDR1 KGHSH, CDR2 LQKENI.

This chain joins TRBV9 and TRBJ1-1; TRBD1 matches 9 bases. This CDR3 comprises 15 residues. The germline V gene encodes CDR1 SGDLS and CDR2 YYNGEE. Losses at the gene ends were 1 base for V and 4 bases for J; bases not matched to a gene: 5. This CDR3 reads CASSVRTGGPTEAFF. The CDR3 DNA reads TGTGCCAGCAGCGTACGCACAGGGGGCCCCACTGAAGCTTTCTTT. Variable domain in full (rest from reference TRBV9 and TRBJ1-1): DSGVTQTPKHLITATGQRVTLRCSPRSGDLSVYWYQQSLDQGLQFLIQYYNGEERAKGNILERFSAQQFPDLHSELNLSSLELGDSALYFCASSVRTGGPTEAFFGQGTRLTVV.

This chain links TRBV27 with TRBJ2-7; D may match TRBD1 or TRBD2 (5 bases each). Between the trimmed V and J ends, which lost 2 bases and 0 bases, there was a span of 8 bases. Germline assignment: CDR1 MNHEY and CDR2 SMNVEV (reference sequence). The CDR3 runs 14 residues. The CDR3 DNA reads TGTGCCAGCAGTTTAACCGGGGCCTCCTACGAGCAGTACTTC. Amino acid sequence: CASSLTGASYEQYF.

CDR3 sequence (DNA): TGTGCCAGCAGCCCGAAGGGTCTGAACACTGAAGCTTTCTTT. It specifies CASSPKGLNTEAFF. The chain recombines TRBV2 with TRBJ1-1; no clear D gene. The V gene lost 6 bases and the J gene lost 0 bases, with 11 bases spanning the gap. CDR3 length equals 14 residues. Per germline, CDR1 SNHLY and CDR2 FYNNEI.

The gene calls are TRBV19 and TRBJ2-7; TRBD1 agrees at 8 bases. With V trimmed by 8 bases and J by 3 bases, 15 bases remained unmatched. This CDR3 spans 16 amino acids. Germline loops: CDR1 LNHDA, CDR2 SQIVND (reference sequence). The CDR3 nucleotides read TGTGCCAGTTCATCCCTGACGCAGGGGGCAATCTACGAGCAGTACTTC. Translated: CASSSLTQGAIYEQYF.

This chain joins TRBV19 and TRBJ1-2; the D is unclear. V was cut by 4 bases and J by 8 bases, with 17 bases left in between. This CDR3 spans 14 amino acids. Per germline, CDR1 LNHDA and CDR2 SQIVND (reference sequence). The chain's CDR3 is CASSTFDSSEGYTF. CDR3 coding DNA: TGTGCCAGTAGTACTTTCGACTCCAGCGAGGGCTACACCTTC.

The chain employs TRBV11-2 and TRBJ2-2; 7 bases agree with TRBD1. The V gene end was trimmed by 1 base and the J gene end by 1 base; junction bases not matched to a gene: 6. Germline V gene lookup returns CDR1 SGHAT and CDR2 FQNNGV. The CDR3 contains 17 residues. The CDR3 sequence: CASSLVWGQQNTGELFF. The CDR3 DNA reads as TGTGCCAGCAGCTTAGTTTGGGGACAGCAGAACACCGGGGAGCTGTTTTTT.

The genes are TRBV15 and TRBJ2-3, with a tentative D call TRBD1 (5 bases). Germline V gene data show CDR1 as LNHNV and CDR2 as YYDKDF (reference sequence). Trimming took off 6 bases at V and 1 base at J, with 5 bases between the two ends. The CDR3 covers 12 residues. The CDR3 region is CATRTGTDTQYF. CDR3 in DNA: TGTGCCACCAGGACAGGCACAGATACGCAGTATTTT.

This clone was seen just once. The CDR3 loop is CASSLAQVSSTDTQYF. The CDR3 DNA reads TGTGCCAGCAGCTTAGCTCAGGTCTCGAGCACAGATACGCAGTATTTT. V usage is TRBV7-6 and J usage is TRBJ2-3, with D unresolved. CDR3 length equals 16 residues. Trimming took 0 bases from V and 0 from J, leaving 10 bases between them. CDR1 SGHVS and CDR2 FNYEAQ come from the germline V gene.

This clone was counted once. At one of its ends the junction is not consistent with the germline gene, which may arise from a read error. V usage is TRBV7-7 and J usage is TRBJ2-7; D is unresolved. The CDR3 runs to 14 residues. Germline V lookup: CDR1 SSHAT, CDR2 FNYEAQ (reference sequence). The CDR3 bases are TGTGCTAGCAGCTTTGCAAACCGCCCTTACGAGCAGTACTTC. This translates into CASSFANRPYEQYF.